The 29 T cell receptor beta chains presented below share a single source sample, sequenced in a study of T cell responses to AZD1222 COVID-19 vaccine. The data were produced by immunoSEQ multiplex PCR, yet TCRdb's version contains in-frame clones alone and is incomplete. This sample has about 75,000 clones, with roughly 88% found just once. Sequenced here: peripheral blood, sampled 28 days after the second dose of the MenACWY control vaccine. The source of these receptors is an adult who received the MenACWY meningococcal vaccine as a control.

The chain uses TRBV4-1 and TRBJ1-3; D is possibly TRBD1 (5 bases). Germline CDR1 reads MGHRA; CDR2 reads YSYEKL. V lost 4 bases to trimming and J lost 4 bases, with 11 bases between them. The CDR3 loop spans 14 amino acids. The CDR3 DNA reads as TGCGCCAGCAGCCCCAGGGTATTCGGAAACACCATATATTTT. It specifies CASSPRVFGNTIYF.

Here the CDR3 DNA reads TGTGCCAGCAGTGAAAACTTAAGCAACTATGGCTACACCTTC. Its translation: CASSENLSNYGYTF. The rearrangement uses TRBV6-1 and TRBJ1-2; no firm D call. This CDR3 spans 14 amino acids. Germline CDR1 reads MNHNS; CDR2 reads SASEGT. Trimming took off 2 bases at V and 2 bases at J, with 9 bases between the two ends.

The V gene is TRBV14, the J gene TRBJ2-2; D is unclear. The V gene's germline CDR1 is SGHDN and CDR2 FVKESK. The CDR3 is made up of 13 amino acids. V shed 5 bases and J shed 8 bases, with 12 bases lying between them. The CDR3 spells CASSSLYAGELFF. CDR3 bases: TGTGCCAGCAGCTCTCTCTATGCGGGGGAGCTGTTTTTT.

The chain links TRBV7-2 to TRBJ2-1; D is unclear. CDR3 length: 13 amino acids. Germline-derived CDR1 and CDR2 are SGHTA and FQGNSA. Trimming left V 0 bases short and J 4 bases short, with 4 bases between. This chain's CDR3 is CASSLARYNEQFF. CDR3 bases: TGTGCCAGCAGCTTAGCCAGATACAATGAGCAGTTCTTC.

The V call is TRBV10-3, the J call TRBJ1-5; TRBD1 is a possible D gene (5 bases). The V end was cut by 3 bases, the J end by 5 bases, with 20 bases between. CDR1 is ENHRY and CDR2 is SYGVKD in the germline V gene. The CDR3 has 17 amino acids. CDR3 DNA sequence: TGTGCCATCAGTGATCCAACGAAGGAAGGGACCCATCAGCCCCAGCATTTT. This codes for CAISDPTKEGTHQPQHF.

The count of this clone is one. The gene calls are TRBV4-3 and TRBJ1-2, with 8 bases aligning to TRBD1. V gave up 4 bases and J gave up 5 bases; unmatched junction bases: 12. The CDR3 consists of 16 residues. Looked up from germline, CDR1 is LGHNA and CDR2 is YSLEER. The CDR3 protein is CASSPLGRDRLYGYTF. As DNA, the CDR3 is TGCGCCAGCAGCCCCCTTGGGAGGGACAGGCTTTATGGCTACACCTTC.

This clone was counted once. The rearrangement links TRBV11-3 to TRBJ2-7; D ambiguous. From germline, CDR1 is SGHNT and CDR2 YENEEA. This CDR3 is 13 amino acids long. V was shortened by 3 bases and J by 5 bases, with 11 bases between the two germline ends. The CDR3 nucleotides read TGTGCCAGCAGCTTGGGTGTGTGGGACGAGCAGTACTTC. Residues: CASSLGVWDEQYF.

The V and J genes are TRBV11-2 and TRBJ2-2, with 11 bases lining up with TRBD1. CDR1 and CDR2 from the germline V gene are SGHAT and FQNNGV. CDR3 length: 15 amino acids. V lost 5 bases, J lost 7 bases, and 6 bases stayed unmatched. This chain's CDR3 is CASSMTGTGGGELFF. As DNA, the CDR3 is TGTGCCAGCAGCATGACCGGGACAGGGGGCGGGGAGCTGTTTTTT.

The chain employs TRBV1 and TRBJ2-4. TRBV1 is termed a pseudogene. This CDR3 is built from 18 residues. CDR3 loop: CTSSQDPGADLSKNIQYF. For the CDR3, the DNA is TGCACCAGCAGCCAAGATCCAGGAGCAGACCTATCCAAAAACATTCAGTACTTC.

This chain joins TRBV20-1 and TRBJ1-1; 8 bases are a match to TRBD1. CDR1 and CDR2 (germline): DFQATT, SNEGSKA (reference sequence). V was pared by 3 bases and J by 10 bases, with 4 bases of the junction left unmatched. The CDR3 sequence is 11 residues long. DNA for the CDR3: TGCAGTGCTAGTGGACAGGGAACAGCTTTCTTT. Encoded protein: CSASGQGTAFF.

V and J are TRBV20-1 and TRBJ2-1; 9 bases match TRBD1. This CDR3 comprises 11 residues. V trimming: 6 bases; J trimming: 11 bases; junction bases outside the gene matches: 5. CDR1 DFQATT and CDR2 SNEGSKA come from the germline V gene (reference sequence). The DNA for the CDR3 is TGCAGTGCCCCGGGACAGGGTAAGCAGTTCTTC. This gives the protein CSAPGQGKQFF.

This clone was recorded once. The rearrangement joins TRBV4-3 to TRBJ2-1, with a possible D match to TRBD1 (7 bases). CDR1 is LGHNA, CDR2 YSLEER, per germline. Trimming took off 4 bases at V and 7 bases at J, with 23 bases between the two ends. The CDR3 covers 17 residues. The CDR3 coding sequence is TGCGCCAGCAGCCCTCGCAATGGCGGGACAGCCCGAAATGAGCAGTTCTTC. Encoded protein: CASSPRNGGTARNEQFF.

A single count supports this clone. The chain employs TRBV9 and TRBJ2-1, with D unclear. The ends were cut back, 4 bases at V and 8 bases at J, with 16 bases in the middle. The CDR3 is 14 residues long. The germline gives CDR1 SGDLS, CDR2 YYNGEE. The CDR3 loop is CASSPTAWVDEQFF. In DNA, the CDR3 is TGTGCCAGCAGCCCCACAGCGTGGGTCGATGAGCAGTTCTTC.

This sequence joins TRBV19 and TRBJ2-2; TRBD2 matches at 11 bases. The germline V gene has CDR1 LNHDA and CDR2 SQIVND (reference sequence). The CDR3 has 16 amino acids. J lost 7 bases, V lost 3 bases, and 7 bases had no gene match. This CDR3 reads CASSISRTSGFGELFF. Here the CDR3 DNA reads TGTGCCAGTAGTATTTCTAGGACTAGCGGGTTCGGGGAGCTGTTTTTT.

The sample holds one count of this clone. The CDR3 DNA sequence: TGTGCCAGCCGGGACAGGGGAGGAATTGAGACCCAGTACTTC. Translated: CASRDRGGIETQYF. V is TRBV19 and J is TRBJ2-5, with 10 bases lining up with TRBD1. J gave up 5 bases and V 9 bases, and 9 bases lay outside the gene matches. Germline V CDR1 and CDR2: LNHDA, SQIVND (reference sequence). The CDR3 has 14 residues.

This clone was seen only once. The chain is built from TRBV7-2 and TRBJ2-3; D is ambiguous. Deletions cut 5 bases from V and 4 bases from J, with 10 bases between. Germline values: CDR1 SGHTA, CDR2 FQGNSA. There are 13 residues in the CDR3. The CDR3, as DNA: TGTGCCAGCAGCCCTAGTGTGGCAGATACGCAGTATTTT. Translating it yields CASSPSVADTQYF.

This rearrangement joins TRBV7-2 to TRBJ2-3; 12 bases fit TRBD2. The CDR3 runs to 16 residues. V gave up 1 base and J gave up 6 bases; unmatched junction bases: 5. The germline CDR1 and CDR2 sequences are SGHTA and FQGNSA. The DNA for the CDR3 is TGTGCCAGCAGCTTAGGAGCTAGCGGGGGGGCGGATACGCAGTATTTT. Translated: CASSLGASGGADTQYF. Full variable domain (rest looked up from reference TRBV7-2 and TRBJ2-3): GAGVSQSPSNKVTEKGKDVELRCDPISGHTALYWYRQSLGQGLEFLIYFQGNSAPDKSGLPSDRFSAERTGGSVSTLTIQRTQQEDSAVYLCASSLGASGGADTQYFGPGTRLTVL.

The V gene is TRBV7-2, the J gene TRBJ1-4; unclear D gene. CDR3 size: 13 residues. Germline CDR1 reads SGHTA; CDR2 reads FQGNSA. Trimming cost V 3 bases and J 4 bases, with 6 bases left between them. The CDR3 sequence: CASSFNSNEKLFF. The CDR3 region has the DNA TGTGCCAGCAGCTTTAACAGTAATGAAAAACTGTTTTTT.

This sequence joins TRBV28 and TRBJ2-1, with 7 bases matching TRBD1. V trimming: 5 bases; J trimming: 0 bases; junction bases outside the gene matches: 4. The germline V gene encodes CDR1 MDHEN and CDR2 SYDVKM. The CDR3 runs to 15 residues. For the CDR3, the DNA is TGTGCCAGCAGTCTCCGGGACAGCTCCTACAATGAGCAGTTCTTC. This encodes CASSLRDSSYNEQFF. Looking up the rest from reference TRBV28 and TRBJ2-1 gives the full variable domain: DVKVTQSSRYLVKRTGEKVFLECVQDMDHENMFWYRQDPGLGLRLIYFSYDVKMKEKGDIPEGYSVSREKKERFSLILESASTNQTSMYLCASSLRDSSYNEQFFGPGTRLTVL.

V is TRBV24-1 and J is TRBJ2-3; D uncertain. V shed 0 bases and J shed 4 bases, with 4 bases lying between them. This CDR3 region has 13 residues. Germline V CDR1 and CDR2: KGHDR, SFDVKD. The chain's CDR3 is CATSDLRADTQYF. As DNA, the CDR3 is TGTGCCACCAGTGATTTGAGGGCAGATACGCAGTATTTT.

V is TRBV18 and J is TRBJ2-1, with no clear D. The CDR3 is 14 residues long. V was shortened by 0 bases and J by 5 bases, with 8 bases between the two germline ends. The germline gives CDR1 KGHSH, CDR2 LQKENI. The CDR3 region is CASSPPNRNNEQFF. CDR3 nucleotide sequence: TGTGCCAGCTCACCACCGAATAGGAACAATGAGCAGTTCTTC. The variable domain in full, with the rest retrieved from reference TRBV18 and TRBJ2-1, is NAGVMQNPRHLVRRRGQEARLRCSPMKGHSHVYWYRQLPEEGLKFMVYLQKENIIDESGMPKERFSAEFPKEGPSILRIQQVVRGDSAAYFCASSPPNRNNEQFFGPGTRLTVL.

J is TRBJ2-1 and V is TRBV7-8; D gene unclear. In germline, CDR1 is SGHVS, CDR2 FQNEAQ. V was trimmed by 0 bases and J by 7 bases, leaving 7 bases between them. There are 13 residues in the CDR3. The CDR3 DNA is TGTGCCAGCAGCTTAGCTGGGATGAATGAGCAGTTCTTC. Its protein product is CASSLAGMNEQFF.

In this sample, this clone is large. The J gene is TRBJ2-7, the V gene TRBV5-1; D remains unclear. CDR1 and CDR2 (germline): SGHRS, YFSETQ. CDR3 length equals 12 residues. Trimming pared 3 bases from V and 0 bases from J, leaving 4 bases between. The CDR3 sequence is CASSYDSYEQYF. CDR3 DNA sequence: TGCGCCAGCAGCTACGACTCCTACGAGCAGTACTTC.

The chain carries TRBV27 and TRBJ1-2; 11 nucleotides match TRBD1. This CDR3 contains 15 residues. The V and J ends lost 0 bases and 7 bases, in that order; junction bases with no gene match: 4. Germline V gene data show CDR1 as MNHEY and CDR2 as SMNVEV (reference sequence). The CDR3 loop is CASSLSGTGGVGYTF. DNA of the CDR3: TGTGCCAGCAGTTTATCCGGGACAGGGGGTGTTGGCTACACCTTC.

The V call is TRBV25-1, the J call TRBJ2-1; D not certain. Germline V gene lookup returns CDR1 MGHDK and CDR2 SYGVNS. This CDR3 spans 11 amino acids. Trimming shortened V by 6 bases and J by 12 bases, and 12 bases separated the two germline ends. The CDR3 nucleotides are TGTGCCAGCAGCGCGAGCACTCGGCAGTTCTTC. Translating it yields CASSASTRQFF.

The chain carries TRBV5-1 and TRBJ2-6; 8 nucleotides line up with TRBD2. Germline V gene data show CDR1 as SGHRS and CDR2 as YFSETQ. V was clipped by 3 bases and J by 0 bases; unmatched bases: 20. The CDR3 length is 22 residues. CDR3 amino acids: CASSYPPAGGRKLVSGANVLTF. CDR3 in DNA: TGCGCCAGCAGCTACCCTCCGGCGGGGGGCAGAAAACTCGTCTCTGGGGCCAACGTCCTGACTTTC.

In this sample, this clone is large. The chain recombines TRBV2 with TRBJ2-5; TRBD1 matches 8 bases. The CDR3 consists of 15 residues. Germline CDR1 and CDR2: SNHLY and FYNNEI. V was pared by 3 bases and J by 5 bases, with 8 bases of the junction left unmatched. CDR3 amino acids: CASSDFGQGEETQYF. Here the CDR3 DNA reads TGTGCCAGCAGTGATTTTGGACAGGGAGAGGAGACCCAGTACTTC.

The rearrangement joins TRBV27 to TRBJ2-2, with D perhaps given as TRBD1 or TRBD2 (5 bases each). Germline V lookup: CDR1 MNHEY, CDR2 SMNVEV (reference sequence). The length of the CDR3 is 15 residues. V was trimmed by 3 bases and J by 2 bases, leaving 10 bases between them. The CDR3 protein is CASSFRGPNTGELFF. CDR3 DNA sequence: TGTGCCAGCAGTTTTCGGGGCCCAAACACCGGGGAGCTGTTTTTT.

The V and J genes are TRBV18 and TRBJ2-2; D possibly corresponds to TRBD1 (6 bases). The CDR3 loop spans 16 amino acids. Trimming cost V 3 bases and J 1 base, with 12 bases left between them. Germline CDR1 and CDR2: KGHSH and LQKENI. Written as DNA, the CDR3 is TGTGCCAGCTCACCTCTCGGGACAAGGAACACCGGGGAGCTGTTTTTT. Its translation: CASSPLGTRNTGELFF. The full variable domain, with the rest looked up from reference TRBV18 and TRBJ2-2, is NAGVMQNPRHLVRRRGQEARLRCSPMKGHSHVYWYRQLPEEGLKFMVYLQKENIIDESGMPKERFSAEFPKEGPSILRIQQVVRGDSAAYFCASSPLGTRNTGELFFGEGSRLTVL.